Listed below are T cell receptor beta chains from one sample, sequenced in a study of naive and memory T cell subsets. TCRdb reprocessed the UMI-ligation and nested PCR reads with MiXCR, giving one entry per CDR3 protein. The sample consists of roughly 140,000 distinct CDR3 sequences, 17% of them appearing once. The sequenced material came from naive CD4+ T cells from blood. The receptors derive from a human donor in good health. Each CDR3 is given with its conserved first and last residue. A D gene is named only where the DNA matches it firmly. For some rows the clone size is stated as once, few or many, or as a class when expanded; others skip it.

D	size	V	J	DNA	CDR3
-	few	TRBV21-1	TRBJ1-4	TGTGCCAGCAGCAAAGAGGAAAGGAGGGGAAGGACTAATGAAAAACTGTTTTTT	CASSKEERRGRTNEKLFF
-	-	TRBV5-1	TRBJ1-2	TGCGCCAGCAGCCCGGGCTCGAGTTTGGTACGCACCTTC	CASSPGSSLVRTF
TRBD1	once	TRBV7-2	TRBJ1-4	TGTGCCAGCAGCTTAGTGGGACAGGGGACTGGTAATGAAAAACTGTTTTTT	CASSLVGQGTGNEKLFF
-	few	TRBV30	TRBJ2-3	TGTGCCTGGAGTGCCCACTTACCCACAGATACGCAGTATTTT	CAWSAHLPTDTQYF
TRBD2	few	TRBV10-3	TRBJ2-1	TGTGCCATCAGTGAGAAGCGGGGGGACTACAATGAGCAGTTCTTC	CAISEKRGDYNEQFF
TRBD2	-	TRBV12-3/TRBV12-4	TRBJ2-7	TGTGCCAGCAGCATTAGCGGGAGTTCCTACGAGCAGTACTTC	CASSISGSSYEQYF
-	many	TRBV7-2	TRBJ2-5	TGTGCCAGCAGCCCCCCCTCCCTAGAGACCCAGTACTTC	CASSPPSLETQYF
TRBD1	-	TRBV3-1	TRBJ1-4	TGTGCCAGCAGCCAAGGGGACAGCTCCTCCTATGAAAAACTGTTTTTT	CASSQGDSSSYEKLFF
-	few	TRBV30	TRBJ1-1	TGTGCCTGGAGTGTATTGAAGACCGGGACTGAAGCTTTCTTT	CAWSVLKTGTEAFF
-	-	TRBV7-2	TRBJ1-6	TGTGCCAGCAGCTTAGCCTCGGGGCAGCGTTCACCCCTCAACTTT	CASSLASGQRSPLNF
TRBD2	-	TRBV10-3	TRBJ2-7	TGTGCCATCCATAGCGGACTAGGACACACCTACGAGCAGTACTTC	CAIHSGLGHTYEQYF
TRBD2	-	TRBV25-1	TRBJ2-5	TGTGCCAGCAGTGACGCGGGAGCAGGAGAGACCCAGTACTTC	CASSDAGAGETQYF
TRBD1	-	TRBV4-3	TRBJ2-1	TGCGCCAGCAGCCATGAACAGGGGAATGAGCAGTTCTTC	CASSHEQGNEQFF
-	few	TRBV6-2/TRBV6-3	TRBJ2-1	TGTGCCAGCAGTTACGGTCGGGGTAATAATGAGCAGTTCTTC	CASSYGRGNNEQFF
TRBD2	-	TRBV25-1	TRBJ2-1	TGTGCCAGCAGTAAAACAGCGGGGTCCTACAATGAGCAGTTCTTC	CASSKTAGSYNEQFF
TRBD2	-	TRBV11-2	TRBJ2-1	TGTGCCAGCAGCCCCGGACTAGCGGGATTCCATGAGCAGTTCTTC	CASSPGLAGFHEQFF
-	-	TRBV10-1	TRBJ2-6	TGCGCCAGCAGCCCGCGGGCCTCTGTCTCTGGGGCCAACGTCCTGACTTTC	CASSPRASVSGANVLTF
TRBD2	-	TRBV7-6	TRBJ2-1	TGTGCCAGCAGCTCTGGACTAGCGGGAGTGGTTGAGCAGTTCTTC	CASSSGLAGVVEQFF
-	-	TRBV7-8	TRBJ2-1	TGTGCCAGCAGCTTAGAACATCGGGACAATGAGCAGTTCTTC	CASSLEHRDNEQFF
-	few	TRBV12-3/TRBV12-4	TRBJ2-1	TGTGCCAGCAGCCTAGGAGGGGATTGGATAAATGAGCAGTTCTTC	CASSLGGDWINEQFF
-	-	TRBV3-1	TRBJ1-4	TGTGCCAGCAGCCAAGCCGACCGGGGTGAAAAACTGTTTTTT	CASSQADRGEKLFF
-	many	TRBV29-1	TRBJ1-3	TGCAGCGTTCTCATCAGGGTTGGCACCATATATTTT	CSVLIRVGTIYF
TRBD2	few	TRBV7-9	TRBJ2-2	TGTGCCAGCAGCCCCCGAGGACTAGCGGGGACCGGGGAGCTGTTTTTT	CASSPRGLAGTGELFF
TRBD1	-	TRBV7-8	TRBJ2-1	TGTGCCAGCAGCATTGGGGACAGTATATGGGACAATGAGCAGTTCTTC	CASSIGDSIWDNEQFF
-	few	TRBV6-5	TRBJ1-1	TGTGCCAGCACTATAGGGACAACCAACACTGAAGCTTTCTTT	CASTIGTTNTEAFF
TRBD1	-	TRBV6-5	TRBJ1-6	TGTGCCAGCAGTTACGCCACACAGGACAGGGCCCTCCACTTT	CASSYATQDRALHF
-	few	TRBV12-3/TRBV12-4	TRBJ2-2	TGTGCCAGCAGTTTTGGGGGAAACACCGGGGAGCTGTTTTTT	CASSFGGNTGELFF
-	-	TRBV27	TRBJ1-1	TGTGCCAGCAGTTACAAACCAGGGACGGTTGAAGCTTTCTTT	CASSYKPGTVEAFF
-	-	TRBV27	TRBJ2-5	TGTGCCAGCAGTGGGGCCCGCCACCAAGAGACCCAGTACTTC	CASSGARHQETQYF
-	-	TRBV12-3/TRBV12-4	TRBJ1-5	TGTGCCAGCAGTTTGTATGGGGGCGAGGGGCAGCCCCAGCATTTT	CASSLYGGEGQPQHF
TRBD2	-	TRBV5-1	TRBJ2-3	TGCGCCAGCAGCCCCGGACTAGCGGGGCCCACAGATACGCAGTATTTT	CASSPGLAGPTDTQYF
TRBD1	many	TRBV7-2	TRBJ2-3	TGTGCCAGCAGCTTGACAGGGGGCGCGGCAGATACGCAGTATTTT	CASSLTGGAADTQYF
TRBD2	few	TRBV7-9	TRBJ2-7	TGTGCCAGCAGCTTAATGTTGGGCCTAGCGGGAGGCAACGAGCAGTACTTC	CASSLMLGLAGGNEQYF
-	-	TRBV5-1	TRBJ2-2	TGCGCCAGCAGCTTGGAAGGACACACCGGGGAGCTGTTTTTT	CASSLEGHTGELFF
-	few	TRBV5-1	TRBJ2-1	TGCGCCAGCAGCTTGGGCGAAAGCAATGAGCAGTTCTTC	CASSLGESNEQFF
-	-	TRBV7-2	TRBJ2-3	TGTGCCAGCAGCCCTGTAGATTCCGGGGCAGATACGCAGTATTTT	CASSPVDSGADTQYF
-	few	TRBV9	TRBJ2-5	TGTGCCAGCAATCTAGGGGGGGCCGGAGAGACCCAGTACTTC	CASNLGGAGETQYF
-	many	TRBV19	TRBJ1-1	TGTGCCAGTAGTAACAGACGGAACCTGAACACTGAAGCTTTCTTT	CASSNRRNLNTEAFF
-	few	TRBV13	TRBJ2-6	TGTGCCAGCAGCTTAGGCCGGGACGCTGGGGCCAACGTCCTGACTTTC	CASSLGRDAGANVLTF